These T cell receptor beta chains were read from a single sample in a study of glioma-infiltrating T cells after dendritic cell vaccination. Here immunoSEQ multiplex PCR was the method, and the copy in TCRdb shows in-frame clones only, minus some. The sample carries 50,000 to 60,000 clones, roughly 80% recorded once. The input for sequencing was blood, taken after dendritic cell vaccination. These receptors were collected from a human donor with glioblastoma. The CDR3 runs from the conserved cysteine through the conserved F or W. A D gene is named only where the DNA matches it firmly. Clone size is given for some rows only: seen once, a few or many times, or a class if the clone is expanded.

>TRBV27|NA|TRBJ2-1|TRBD2
CASSPRLAGGYNEQFF
TGTGCCAGCAGTCCCCGACTAGCGGGGGGGTACAATGAGCAGTTCTTC
>TRBV5-1|NA|TRBJ2-2|NA
CASRGSHTGELFF
TGCGCCAGTCGTGGCTCTCACACCGGGGAGCTGTTTTTT
>TRBV27|NA|TRBJ1-1|TRBD1
CASSLYRTLGQGTEAFF
TGTGCCAGCAGTTTATACCGTACTTTGGGACAGGGGACGGAAGCTTTCTTT
>TRBV10-3|NA|TRBJ2-1|TRBD2
CAISELGTSGTYNEQFF
TGTGCCATCAGTGAACTAGGGACTAGCGGGACCTACAATGAGCAGTTCTTC
>TRBV6-1|NA|TRBJ1-6|NA
CASSEGGRFTYNSPLHF
TGTGCCAGCAGTGAAGGGGGGCGGTTCACCTATAATTCACCCCTCCACTTT
>TRBV9|NA|TRBJ2-3|TRBD2
CASSWGRGGTDTQYF
TGTGCCAGCAGCTGGGGGCGGGGGGGTACAGATACGCAGTATTTT
>TRBV19|NA|TRBJ1-1|NA
CASSIIFGQRNTEAFF
TGTGCCAGTAGTATAATTTTTGGGCAGAGGAACACTGAAGCTTTCTTT
>TRBV10-3|NA|TRBJ2-1|NA
CAISDPGGSSYNEQFF
TGTGCCATCAGTGATCCGGGGGGCAGCTCCTACAATGAGCAGTTCTTC
>TRBV5-1|NA|TRBJ2-7|NA
CASSFGDEQYF
TGCGCCAGCAGCTTTGGAGACGAGCAGTACTTC
>TRBV6-5|NA|TRBJ1-2|NA
CATRGVLLDGYTF
TGTGCCACCCGGGGGGTACTTTTGGATGGCTACACCTTC
>TRBV4-1|NA|TRBJ2-5|TRBD1
CASSHGRLTRQGAKTQYF
TGCGCCAGCAGCCACGGCCGTCTCACCCGACAGGGGGCGAAGACCCAGTACTTC
>TRBV7-2|NA|TRBJ2-5|TRBD1
CASIPDRAQETQYF
TGTGCCAGCATCCCCGACAGGGCTCAAGAGACCCAGTACTTC
>TRBV4-2|once|TRBJ1-1|TRBD1
CASSLTGPDEASF
TGTGCCAGCAGCCTGACAGGGCCCGATGAAGCTTCCTTT
>TRBV18|NA|TRBJ1-2|TRBD1
CASSPNWDSANYGYTF
TGTGCCAGCTCACCCAACTGGGACAGTGCTAACTATGGCTACACCTTC
>TRBV29-1|NA|TRBJ1-1|TRBD1
CSVRDSKNTEAFF
TGCAGCGTGCGGGACAGCAAGAACACTGAAGCTTTCTTT